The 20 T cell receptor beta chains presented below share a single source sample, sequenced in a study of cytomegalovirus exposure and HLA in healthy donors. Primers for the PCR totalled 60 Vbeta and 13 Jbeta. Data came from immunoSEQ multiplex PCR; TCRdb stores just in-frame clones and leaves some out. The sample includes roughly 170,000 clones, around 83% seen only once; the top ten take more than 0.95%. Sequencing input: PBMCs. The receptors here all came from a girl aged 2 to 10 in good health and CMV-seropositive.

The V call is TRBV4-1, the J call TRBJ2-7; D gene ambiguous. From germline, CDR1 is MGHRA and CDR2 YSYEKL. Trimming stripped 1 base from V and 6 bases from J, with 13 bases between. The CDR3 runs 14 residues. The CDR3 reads CASSQGSLEREQYF. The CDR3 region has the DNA TGCGCCAGCAGCCAAGGAAGCCTCGAACGCGAGCAGTACTTC.

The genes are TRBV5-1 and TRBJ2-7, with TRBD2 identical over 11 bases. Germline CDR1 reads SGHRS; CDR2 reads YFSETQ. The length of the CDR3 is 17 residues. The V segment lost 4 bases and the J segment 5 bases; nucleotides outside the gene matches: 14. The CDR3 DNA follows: TGCGCCAGCAGCCGAAAGACCACTAGCGGGAGATTCAACGAGCAGTACTTC. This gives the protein CASSRKTTSGRFNEQYF.

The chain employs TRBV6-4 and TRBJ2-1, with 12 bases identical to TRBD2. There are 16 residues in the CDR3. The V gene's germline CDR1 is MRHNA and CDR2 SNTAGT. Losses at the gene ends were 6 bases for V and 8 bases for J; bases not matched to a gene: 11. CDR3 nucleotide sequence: TGTGCCAGCAGCGCGACGACTAGCGGGAGATGGTATGAGCAGTTCTTC. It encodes CASSATTSGRWYEQFF.

The chain's CDR3 is CASSQDDYRRTGELFF. CDR3 coding DNA: TGCGCCAGCAGCCAAGATGACTACCGTAGGACCGGGGAGCTGTTTTTT. The J gene is TRBJ2-2, the V gene TRBV4-1; a possible D gene is TRBD2 (5 bases). The CDR3 consists of 16 residues. Germline CDR1 is MGHRA and CDR2 is YSYEKL. Trimming cost V 0 bases and J 5 bases, with 13 bases left between them.

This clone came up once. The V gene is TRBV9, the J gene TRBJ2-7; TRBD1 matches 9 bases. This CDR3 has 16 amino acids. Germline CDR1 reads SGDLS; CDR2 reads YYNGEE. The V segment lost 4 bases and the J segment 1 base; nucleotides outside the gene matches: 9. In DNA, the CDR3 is TGTGCCAGCAGCATCCGATCCGGGACAGGGTCCTACGAGCAGTACTTC. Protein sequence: CASSIRSGTGSYEQYF.

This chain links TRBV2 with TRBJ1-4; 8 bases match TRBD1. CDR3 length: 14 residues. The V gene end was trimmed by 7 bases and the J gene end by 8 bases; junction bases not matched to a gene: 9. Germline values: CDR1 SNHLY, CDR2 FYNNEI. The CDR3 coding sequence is TGTGCCAGCACAGCGACAGGGGTGGGAGAAAAACTGTTTTTT. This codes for CASTATGVGEKLFF.

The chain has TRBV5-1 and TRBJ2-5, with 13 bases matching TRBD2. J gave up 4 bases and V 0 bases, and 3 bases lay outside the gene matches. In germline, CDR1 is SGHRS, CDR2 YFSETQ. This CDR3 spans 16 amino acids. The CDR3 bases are TGCGCCAGCAGCTTGGGACTAGCGGGGGGCCTAGAGACCCAGTACTTC. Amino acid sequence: CASSLGLAGGLETQYF.

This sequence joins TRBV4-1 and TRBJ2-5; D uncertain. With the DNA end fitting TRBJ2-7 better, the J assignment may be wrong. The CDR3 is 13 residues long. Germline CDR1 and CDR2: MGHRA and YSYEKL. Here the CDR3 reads CASSLQASYEQYF. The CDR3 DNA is TGCGCCAGCAGCCTCCAGGCTTCCTACGAGCAGTACTTC.

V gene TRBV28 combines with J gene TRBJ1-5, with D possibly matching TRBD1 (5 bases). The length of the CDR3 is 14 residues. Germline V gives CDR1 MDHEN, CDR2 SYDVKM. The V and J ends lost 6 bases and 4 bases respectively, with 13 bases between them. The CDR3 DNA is TGTGCCAGCAGGGGGGGGAGCGGAAATCAGCCCCAGCATTTT. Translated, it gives CASRGGSGNQPQHF.

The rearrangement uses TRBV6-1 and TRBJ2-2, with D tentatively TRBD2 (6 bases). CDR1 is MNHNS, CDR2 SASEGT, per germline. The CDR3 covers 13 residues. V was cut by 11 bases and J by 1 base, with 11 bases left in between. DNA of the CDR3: TGTGCCTGGCGGGGAGGGAACACCGGGGAGCTGTTTTTT. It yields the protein CAWRGGNTGELFF.

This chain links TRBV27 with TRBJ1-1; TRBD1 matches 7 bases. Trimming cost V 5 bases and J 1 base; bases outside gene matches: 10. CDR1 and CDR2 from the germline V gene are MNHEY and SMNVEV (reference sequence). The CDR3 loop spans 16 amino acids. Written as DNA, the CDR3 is TGTGCCAGCAGTACTGACAGGGCGAGCCAGAACACTGAAGCTTTCTTT. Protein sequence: CASSTDRASQNTEAFF.

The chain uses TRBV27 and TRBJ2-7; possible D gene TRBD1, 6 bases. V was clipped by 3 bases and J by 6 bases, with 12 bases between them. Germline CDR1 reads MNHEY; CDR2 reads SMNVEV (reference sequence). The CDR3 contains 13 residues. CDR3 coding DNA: TGTGCCAGCAGTTTGGACAGCTTGGGCGAGCAGTACTTC. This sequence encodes CASSLDSLGEQYF.

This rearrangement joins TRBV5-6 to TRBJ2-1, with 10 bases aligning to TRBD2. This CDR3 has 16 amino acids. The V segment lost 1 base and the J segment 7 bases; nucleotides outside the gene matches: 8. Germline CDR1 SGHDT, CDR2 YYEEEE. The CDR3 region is CASSLWLAGGFNEQFF. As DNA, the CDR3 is TGTGCCAGCAGCTTGTGGTTAGCGGGAGGTTTTAATGAGCAGTTCTTC.

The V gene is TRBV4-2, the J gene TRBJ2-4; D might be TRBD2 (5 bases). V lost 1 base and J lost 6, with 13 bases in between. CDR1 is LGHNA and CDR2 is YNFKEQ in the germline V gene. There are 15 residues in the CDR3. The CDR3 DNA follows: TGTGCCAGCAGCCAAGGGTCGGCGGGTGGAAACATTCAGTACTTC. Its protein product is CASSQGSAGGNIQYF.

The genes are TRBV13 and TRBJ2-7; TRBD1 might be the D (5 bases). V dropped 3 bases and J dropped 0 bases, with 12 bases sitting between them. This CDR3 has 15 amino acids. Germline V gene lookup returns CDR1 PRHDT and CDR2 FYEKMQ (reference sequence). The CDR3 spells CASSFPQGISYEQYF. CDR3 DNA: TGTGCCAGCAGCTTCCCTCAGGGAATCTCCTACGAGCAGTACTTC.

For the CDR3, the DNA is TGTGCCAGTAATGGCGACAGGAAGGGGTATAGCAATCAGCCCCAGCATTTT. This translates into CASNGDRKGYSNQPQHF. V gene TRBV19 combines with J gene TRBJ1-5, with D perhaps matching TRBD1 (6 bases). V was clipped by 7 bases and J by 0 bases, with 19 bases between them. Germline V lookup: CDR1 LNHDA, CDR2 SQIVND (reference sequence). The length of the CDR3 is 17 residues. The entire variable domain, with the rest obtained from reference TRBV19 and TRBJ1-5, is as follows: DGGITQSPKYLFRKEGQNVTLSCEQNLNHDAMYWYRQDPGQGLRLIYYSQIVNDFQKGDIAEGYSVSREKKESFPLTVTSAQKNPTAFYLCASNGDRKGYSNQPQHFGDGTRLSIL.

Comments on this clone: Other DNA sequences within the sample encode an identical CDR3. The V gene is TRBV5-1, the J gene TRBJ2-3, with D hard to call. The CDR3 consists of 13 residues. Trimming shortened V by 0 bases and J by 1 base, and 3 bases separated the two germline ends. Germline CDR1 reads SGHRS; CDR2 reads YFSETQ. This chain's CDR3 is CASSLGGTDTQYF. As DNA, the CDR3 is TGCGCCAGCAGCTTGGGCGGCACAGATACGCAGTATTTT.

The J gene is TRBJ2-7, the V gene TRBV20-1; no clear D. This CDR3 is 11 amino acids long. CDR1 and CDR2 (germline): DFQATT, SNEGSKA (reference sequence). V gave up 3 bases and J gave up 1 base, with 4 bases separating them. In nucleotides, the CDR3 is TGCAGTGCTAGGTTATCCTACGAGCAGTACTTC. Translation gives CSARLSYEQYF.

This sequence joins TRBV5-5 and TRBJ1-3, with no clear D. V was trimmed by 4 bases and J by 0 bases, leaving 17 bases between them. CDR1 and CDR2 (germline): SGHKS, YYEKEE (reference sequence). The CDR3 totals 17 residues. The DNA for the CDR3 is TGTGCCAGCAGCCCAGAGGATGGATACCGCTCTGGAAACACCATATATTTT. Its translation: CASSPEDGYRSGNTIYF.

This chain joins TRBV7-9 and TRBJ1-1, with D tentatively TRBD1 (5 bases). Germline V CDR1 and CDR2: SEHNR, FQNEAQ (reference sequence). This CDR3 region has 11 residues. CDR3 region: CLGEGNTEAFF. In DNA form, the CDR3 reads TGTTTAGGGGAAGGCAACACTGAAGCTTTCTTT. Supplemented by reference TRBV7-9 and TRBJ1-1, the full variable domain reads DTGVSQNPRHKITKRGQNVTFRCDPISEHNRLYWYRQTLGQGPEFLTYFQNEAQLEKSRLLSDRFSAERPKGSFSTLEIQRTEQGDSAMYLCLGEGNTEAFFGQGTRLTVV.